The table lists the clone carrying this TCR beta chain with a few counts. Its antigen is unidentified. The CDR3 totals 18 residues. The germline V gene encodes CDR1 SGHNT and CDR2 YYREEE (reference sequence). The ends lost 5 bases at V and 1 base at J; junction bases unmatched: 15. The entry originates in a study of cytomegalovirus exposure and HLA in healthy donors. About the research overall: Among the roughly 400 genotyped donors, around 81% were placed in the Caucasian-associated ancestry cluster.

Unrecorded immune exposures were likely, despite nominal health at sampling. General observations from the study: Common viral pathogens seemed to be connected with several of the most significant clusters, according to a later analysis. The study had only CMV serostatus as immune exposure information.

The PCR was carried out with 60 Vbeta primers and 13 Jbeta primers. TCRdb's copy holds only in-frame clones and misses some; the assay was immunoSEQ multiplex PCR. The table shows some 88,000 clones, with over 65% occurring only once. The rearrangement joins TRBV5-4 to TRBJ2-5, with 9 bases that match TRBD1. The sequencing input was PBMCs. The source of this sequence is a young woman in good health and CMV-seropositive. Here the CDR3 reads CASSSGTGIIIGQETQYF. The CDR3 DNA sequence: TGTGCCAGCAGTTCCGGGACAGGGATAATAATCGGCCAAGAGACCCAGTACTTC.